Listed below are T cell receptor beta chains from one sample, sequenced in a study of blood T cells in healthy people across ages. Each CDR3 protein is one row after TCRdb ran MiXCR on the 5' RACE reads. The table lists roughly 1.6 million distinct CDR3 sequences, around 36% of them singletons, with 11% in the top ten. Input material: blood. These TCRs come from a woman in her 30s in good health. CDR3s include the opening cysteine and the closing phenylalanine or tryptophan. Each record gives: D gene, clone size, J gene, V gene, CDR3 DNA, CDR3 protein. A D gene is named only where the DNA matches it firmly. The listing skips clone size in some rows; elsewhere it reads once, few, many or a size class.

D: TRBD1; size: few; J: TRBJ2-5; V: TRBV5-1; DNA: TGCGCCAGCAGCTTGTCAGGGGGCTGGGGAGAGACCCAGTACTTC; CDR3: CASSLSGGWGETQYF
D: TRBD2; size: NA; J: TRBJ2-1; V: TRBV5-1; DNA: TGCGCCATCAGCATCCTGACTAGCGGGGGCCCGCTCGAGCCCAATGAGCAGTTCTTC; CDR3: CAISILTSGGPLEPNEQFF
D: NA; size: NA; J: TRBJ2-2; V: TRBV5-5; DNA: TGTGCCAGCAGCTTGGCACGGACCTCTAGCGGGGAGCTGTTTTTT; CDR3: CASSLARTSSGELFF
D: NA; size: few; J: TRBJ2-5; V: TRBV12-3/TRBV12-4; DNA: TGTGCCAGCCTCCGTCAAGTCGGAGAGACCCAGTACTTC; CDR3: CASLRQVGETQYF
D: TRBD2; size: NA; J: TRBJ2-3; V: TRBV12-3/TRBV12-4; DNA: TGTGCCAGCAGTTTCGGAGGCGGGGGGGCTCTAGCTGGTGGGCAGTATTTT; CDR3: CASSFGGGGALAGGQYF
D: NA; size: NA; J: TRBJ1-1; V: TRBV7-3; DNA: TGTGTCAGCAGCTTATTGACAGACACTGAAGCTTTCTTT; CDR3: CVSSLLTDTEAFF
D: TRBD2; size: few; J: TRBJ2-3; V: TRBV20-1; DNA: TGCAGTGCTCAAAGTCTCCTGGGGGGAGGGAAGATCGTGAGCACGGATACGCAGTATTTT; CDR3: CSAQSLLGGGKIVSTDTQYF
D: NA; size: NA; J: TRBJ2-3; V: TRBV2; DNA: TGTGCCAGCAGTCTTCCTGGGGGTACGCAGTATTTT; CDR3: CASSLPGGTQYF
D: NA; size: NA; J: TRBJ1-4; V: TRBV9; DNA: TGTGCCAGCAGCGTCGGGACTTTTGAAGAAAAACGGTTTTTT; CDR3: CASSVGTFEEKRFF
D: NA; size: NA; J: TRBJ2-3; V: TRBV7-6; DNA: TGTGCCAGCAGCTCCCGGGCTCAGGGACGTCAGACAGATACGCAGTATTTT; CDR3: CASSSRAQGRQTDTQYF
D: NA; size: NA; J: TRBJ2-7; V: TRBV7-2; DNA: TGTGCCAGCAGCTTAGGGGCAGGGAAAGGGGAGCAGTACTTC; CDR3: CASSLGAGKGEQYF
D: TRBD2; size: many; J: TRBJ2-5; V: TRBV13; DNA: TGTGCCAGCAGCTTATCTGCGGGAGGCCAAGAGACCCAGTACTTC; CDR3: CASSLSAGGQETQYF
D: NA; size: NA; J: TRBJ2-7; V: TRBV12-3/TRBV12-4; DNA: TGTGCCAGCAGTTGGGAGCAGGGTGAGCAGTACTTC; CDR3: CASSWEQGEQYF
D: NA; size: NA; J: TRBJ2-5; V: TRBV3-1; DNA: TGTGCCAGCAGCGGCGCCGCGACCCAGTACTTC; CDR3: CASSGAATQYF
D: NA; size: NA; J: TRBJ2-1; V: TRBV27; DNA: TGTGCCAGCAGCCCTCCTATGAGGGGAGTTGGGAATGAGCAGTTCTTC; CDR3: CASSPPMRGVGNEQFF
D: TRBD2; size: few; J: TRBJ2-7; V: TRBV11-2; DNA: TGTGCCAGCAGCTTCAGGACTAGCGGGATGAAGGTTCGGGAGCAGTACTTC; CDR3: CASSFRTSGMKVREQYF
D: TRBD1; size: NA; J: TRBJ2-7; V: TRBV30; DNA: TGTGCCTGGGAGACAGGGGCGAGCTCCTACGAGCAGTACTTC; CDR3: CAWETGASSYEQYF
D: TRBD2; size: few; J: TRBJ2-1; V: TRBV7-6; DNA: TGTGCCAGCAGCTTCCAAGCGGGAGGGCCCGGGAATGAGCAGTTCTTC; CDR3: CASSFQAGGPGNEQFF
D: NA; size: NA; J: TRBJ2-1; V: TRBV10-3; DNA: TGTGCCATCAGCCAACCGGGATCCCCTACTGCGAGCTCCTACAATGAGCAGTTCTTC; CDR3: CAISQPGSPTASSYNEQFF
D: TRBD2; size: few; J: TRBJ2-3; V: TRBV28; DNA: TGTGCCAGCGGGGGAGGGGAGGGCCTCGCAGATACGCAGTATTTT; CDR3: CASGGGEGLADTQYF
D: NA; size: NA; J: TRBJ1-2; V: TRBV2; DNA: TGTGCCAGCAGTGAACGACAGACGAACTATGGCTACACCTTC; CDR3: CASSERQTNYGYTF
D: NA; size: few; J: TRBJ2-5; V: TRBV5-1; DNA: TGCGCCAGCAGCTTGGAAAACAGGGCCGAGACCCAGTACTTC; CDR3: CASSLENRAETQYF
D: TRBD2; size: NA; J: TRBJ2-1; V: TRBV30; DNA: TGTGCCTGGAGTCTTGGGCTAGCGGGAGACAATGAGCAGTTCTTC; CDR3: CAWSLGLAGDNEQFF
D: NA; size: once; J: TRBJ1-5; V: TRBV20-1; DNA: TGCAGTGCTGCAGCCGGGACCCCTAGCAATCAGCCCCAGCATTTT; CDR3: CSAAAGTPSNQPQHF
D: NA; size: few; J: TRBJ2-1; V: TRBV5-1; DNA: TGCGCCAGCAGCTTTCGTGGGGGCGGTGAGCAGTTCTTC; CDR3: CASSFRGGGEQFF
D: NA; size: NA; J: TRBJ2-1; V: TRBV20-1; DNA: TGCAGTGTAGGTTCCAATGAGCAGTTCTTC; CDR3: CSVGSNEQFF
D: NA; size: many; J: TRBJ1-1; V: TRBV20-1; DNA: TGCAGTTATCTGGGAGGAGCGTTGGGCACTGAAGCTTTCTTT; CDR3: CSYLGGALGTEAFF
D: NA; size: few; J: TRBJ2-3; V: TRBV4-1; DNA: TGCGCCAGCAGCCAAGATCCGTCCAGGGAAACAGATACGCAGTATTTT; CDR3: CASSQDPSRETDTQYF
D: NA; size: NA; J: TRBJ1-1; V: TRBV4-1; DNA: TGCGCCAGCAGCCAAGATTGGGGAGGGGTCACTGAAGCTTTCTTT; CDR3: CASSQDWGGVTEAFF
D: TRBD1; size: few; J: TRBJ1-2; V: TRBV5-1; DNA: TGCGCCAGCAGCTTGGGGGACAGAACATACTATGGCTACACCTTC; CDR3: CASSLGDRTYYGYTF
D: NA; size: few; J: TRBJ2-1; V: TRBV7-9; DNA: TGTGCCAGCAGCGTTTTGGGGGGATTATACAATGAGCAGTTCTTC; CDR3: CASSVLGGLYNEQFF
D: TRBD1; size: few; J: TRBJ2-5; V: TRBV9; DNA: TGTGCCAGCAGCGTAAGTCAAGGGACAGGGAGGTTCCAAGAGACCCAGTACTTC; CDR3: CASSVSQGTGRFQETQYF
D: TRBD2; size: few; J: TRBJ2-1; V: TRBV20-1; DNA: TGCAGTGCTCGGGGACACGCCGGGACTAGCATTTACAATGAGCAGTTCTTC; CDR3: CSARGHAGTSIYNEQFF
D: TRBD1; size: NA; J: TRBJ2-1; V: TRBV6-5; DNA: TGTGCCAGCACCGGCACAGGGGACTCCTACAATGAGCAGTTCTTC; CDR3: CASTGTGDSYNEQFF
D: NA; size: few; J: TRBJ1-1; V: TRBV29-1; DNA: TGCAGCGTTGCAAGGCAGGAGAACACTGAAGCTTTCTTT; CDR3: CSVARQENTEAFF
D: NA; size: few; J: TRBJ1-2; V: TRBV12-3/TRBV12-4; DNA: TGTGCCAGCAGTCTCACGCGGACAAGTGTCTATGGCTACACCTTC; CDR3: CASSLTRTSVYGYTF
D: NA; size: NA; J: TRBJ2-5; V: TRBV5-1; DNA: TGCGCCAGCAGCTCCTCCACGGGAGCAGGGGCCCAAGAGACCCAGTACTTC; CDR3: CASSSSTGAGAQETQYF
D: TRBD2; size: NA; J: TRBJ2-3; V: TRBV6-1; DNA: TGTGCCAGCAGTGGTAGGGCTAGCGGGAGGGTAGCAGATACGCAGTATTTT; CDR3: CASSGRASGRVADTQYF
D: NA; size: NA; J: TRBJ2-7; V: TRBV6-1; DNA: TGTGCCAGCACCTCACGGACGGTCTCCTACGAGCAGTACTTC; CDR3: CASTSRTVSYEQYF
D: NA; size: few; J: TRBJ1-2; V: TRBV25-1; DNA: TGTGCCAGCAGTGATGGGGGTCTGGGCTACACCTTC; CDR3: CASSDGGLGYTF
D: NA; size: NA; J: TRBJ2-1; V: TRBV5-1; DNA: TGCGCCAGCAGCTTAGGGACTGGGCACAATGAGCAGTTCTTC; CDR3: CASSLGTGHNEQFF